This passage covers 15 T cell receptor beta chains from one sample sequenced in a study of blood T cell repertoires in COVID-19. This table comes from immunoSEQ multiplex PCR, and its TCRdb copy is limited to in-frame clones, with some not included. The sample lists 30,000 or so clones, around 90% occurring once. Sequencing input: peripheral blood. The receptors derive from a man aged 55 to 70 with active COVID-19.

The rearrangement uses TRBV5-4 and TRBJ2-6; TRBD1 aligns across 7 bases. The V segment lost 4 bases and the J segment 3 bases; nucleotides outside the gene matches: 7. Germline V CDR1 and CDR2: SGHNT, YYREEE (reference sequence). The CDR3 covers 16 residues. CDR3 sequence: CASSLHDRDGANVLTF. The CDR3 DNA is TGTGCCAGCAGCCTCCACGACAGGGATGGGGCCAACGTCCTGACTTTC.

The V and J genes are TRBV6-2 or TRBV6-3 and TRBJ2-3; D may be TRBD1 (6 bases). Germline-derived CDR1 and CDR2 are MNHEY and SVGEGT. V was clipped by 5 bases and J by 9 bases, with 27 bases between them. The CDR3 totals 17 residues. CDR3 residues: CASSDPIPTSSRGTQYF. CDR3 DNA: TGTGCCAGCAGTGACCCTATTCCGACATCCTCGAGGGGGACGCAGTATTTT.

The chain uses TRBV3-1 (or the pseudogene TRBV3-2) and TRBJ2-3; unclear D gene. CDR1 and CDR2 from the germline V gene are LGHDT and YNNKEL (reference sequence). V was shortened by 1 base and J by 2 bases, with 13 bases between the two germline ends. The CDR3 totals 16 residues. CDR3 amino acids: CASSQGLPGDTDTQYF. CDR3 DNA: TGTGCCAGCAGCCAAGGATTGCCCGGAGACACAGATACGCAGTATTTT.

The chain combines TRBV6-6 with TRBJ2-7; D not certain. This CDR3 is built from 13 residues. Germline CDR1 and CDR2: MNHNY and SVGAGI (reference sequence). V was shortened by 6 bases and J by 6 bases, with 15 bases between the two germline ends. CDR3 bases: TGTGCCAGCAGCCGTGTAAGCGATCCCGAGCAGTACTTC. It specifies CASSRVSDPEQYF.

This CDR3 reads CATSDPGAGGQPQHF. As DNA, the CDR3 is TGTGCCACCAGTGATCCCGGGGCAGGGGGTCAGCCCCAGCATTTT. V and J are TRBV24-1 and TRBJ1-5; TRBD1 agrees at 7 bases. This CDR3 is 15 amino acids long. V lost 3 bases to trimming and J lost 6 bases; unmatched junction nucleotides: 7. The germline CDR1 and CDR2 sequences are KGHDR and SFDVKD.

This clone was found a few times. This rearrangement joins TRBV11-3 to TRBJ1-2; tentative D call: TRBD1 (6 bases). V gave up 2 bases and J gave up 6 bases, with 16 bases separating them. Per the germline V gene, CDR1 is SGHNT and CDR2 is YENEEA. The CDR3 sequence is 15 residues long. The CDR3 sequence is CASSLNNRVYHGYTF. CDR3 sequence (DNA): TGTGCCAGCAGCTTAAATAACAGGGTCTACCATGGCTACACCTTC. The full variable domain, completed using reference TRBV11-3 and TRBJ1-2, is EAGVVQSPRYKIIEKKQPVAFWCNPISGHNTLYWYLQNLGQGPELLIRYENEEAVDDSQLPKDRFSAERLKGVDSTLKIQPAELGDSAVYLCASSLNNRVYHGYTFGSGTRLTVV.

The chain links TRBV12-3 or TRBV12-4 to TRBJ1-1; no firm D call. Trimming stripped 6 bases from V and 0 bases from J, with 8 bases between. CDR3 size: 13 residues. In DNA, the CDR3 is TGTGCCAGCAGCCCGAGAGTGAACACTGAAGCTTTCTTT. It translates to CASSPRVNTEAFF.

V and J are TRBV5-1 and TRBJ1-3; 7 nucleotides agree with TRBD1. Looked up from germline, CDR1 is SGHRS and CDR2 is YFSETQ. The CDR3 contains 15 residues. The V and J ends lost 4 bases and 4 bases, in that order; junction bases with no gene match: 8. The CDR3 is CASSMRGTAGNTIYF. The CDR3, as DNA: TGCGCCAGCAGCATGAGAGGGACAGCCGGAAACACCATATATTTT.

This clone was picked up a small number of times. The chain employs TRBV2 and TRBJ2-3; 16 bases are shared with TRBD2. This CDR3 spans 17 amino acids. V shed 6 bases, J shed 4 bases, and the junction held 7 bases outside the gene matches. Germline CDR1 reads SNHLY; CDR2 reads FYNNEI. The CDR3 sequence: CASREGLAGGTPDTQYF. CDR3 DNA sequence: TGTGCCAGCAGGGAGGGACTAGCGGGGGGGACGCCAGATACGCAGTATTTT.

The chain is built from TRBV9 and TRBJ1-3; TRBD1 agrees at 8 bases. The CDR3 contains 17 residues. J lost 4 bases, V lost 4 bases, and 13 bases had no gene match. The germline CDR1 and CDR2 sequences are SGDLS and YYNGEE. The CDR3 spells CASSPGTGGSGGNTIYF. The CDR3 region has the DNA TGTGCCAGCAGCCCCGGAACAGGGGGATCTGGAGGAAACACCATATATTTT. Supplemented by reference TRBV9 and TRBJ1-3, the full variable domain reads DSGVTQTPKHLITATGQRVTLRCSPRSGDLSVYWYQQSLDQGLQFLIQYYNGEERAKGNILERFSAQQFPDLHSELNLSSLELGDSALYFCASSPGTGGSGGNTIYFGEGSWLTVV.

The chain is built from TRBV5-1 and TRBJ2-3, with a possible D match to TRBD2 (6 bases). Trimming left V 4 bases short and J 5 bases short, with 17 bases between. Germline V CDR1 and CDR2: SGHRS, YFSETQ. The CDR3 is made up of 15 amino acids. CDR3 DNA: TGCGCCAGCAGCCTTCGGACTAACCGCGGAGATACGCAGTATTTT. This encodes CASSLRTNRGDTQYF.

This chain joins TRBV2 and TRBJ2-7, with D tentatively TRBD1 (7 bases). V lost 6 bases and J lost 5, with 23 bases in between. This CDR3 spans 16 amino acids. Per germline, CDR1 SNHLY and CDR2 FYNNEI. CDR3 sequence: CASRAVGRQGGDEQYF. CDR3 sequence (DNA): TGTGCCAGCAGGGCGGTGGGTAGACAGGGAGGCGACGAGCAGTACTTC.

The chain links TRBV2 to TRBJ2-5, with 8 bases matching TRBD1. The CDR3 loop spans 13 amino acids. The germline V gene encodes CDR1 SNHLY and CDR2 FYNNEI. Germline trimming cut 4 bases from V and 2 bases from J; bases unmatched to any gene: 0. Written as DNA, the CDR3 is TGTGCCAGCAGTGGGACAGGGCAAGAGACCCAGTACTTC. Translating it yields CASSGTGQETQYF.

The J gene is TRBJ2-3, the V gene TRBV24-1, with 7 bases matching TRBD2. After removal of 4 bases from V and 3 bases from J, the junction contained 9 bases not matched to a gene. The germline V gene encodes CDR1 KGHDR and CDR2 SFDVKD. The CDR3 is 16 residues long. CDR3 amino acids: CATSEGGGLLTDTQYF. CDR3 DNA: TGTGCCACCAGTGAGGGCGGGGGTCTTCTGACAGATACGCAGTATTTT.

V is TRBV18 and J is TRBJ1-2; 10 positions agree with TRBD1. J was trimmed by 5 bases and V by 6 bases; bases with no gene match: 3. The CDR3 contains 13 residues. Per the germline V gene, CDR1 is KGHSH and CDR2 is LQKENI. CDR3 DNA: TGTGCCAGCTCGCGGGACAGGGGATATGGCTACACCTTC. It specifies CASSRDRGYGYTF.